This T cell receptor (beta chain) was sequenced during a study of cytomegalovirus exposure and HLA in healthy donors. The trim removed 7 bases at V and 5 bases at J, leaving 8 bases unmatched. Per germline, CDR1 SGHRS and CDR2 YFSETQ. The CDR3 length is 16 residues. This clone was seen only once. With 60 Vbeta and 13 Jbeta primers, the PCR was carried out. Data came from immunoSEQ multiplex PCR; TCRdb stores just in-frame clones and leaves some out. The table lists roughly 90,000 clones, 70% to 85% of them singletons, with roughly 2% in the top ten. The chain combines TRBV5-1 with TRBJ2-2, with 13 bases identical to TRBD2. Source material: PBMCs. The TCR originated in a man aged 18 to 29 in good health and CMV-seronegative. The CDR3 DNA is TGCGCCAGCGGAGGACTAGCGGGAGTGGGGACCGGGGAGCTGTTTTTT. Its protein is CASGGLAGVGTGELFF.